The T cell receptor (beta chain) described here comes from a study of T cells in Graves' hyperthyroidism and ophthalmopathy. This clonotype was seen ten or more times. RNA transcripts served as the template for amplifying TCR beta CDR3 regions. Carried out on the TCR CDR3, a first-round RT-PCR used the HTBI primer set. Using its own MiXCR run on the multiplex PCR reads, TCRdb lists one record per CDR3 protein. Found here are about 340,000 distinct CDR3 sequences, 21% of them singletons; the top ten hold around half. After removal of 0 bases from V and 1 base from J, the junction contained 4 bases not matched to a gene. The CDR3 length is 16 residues. Germline CDR1 DFQATT, CDR2 SNEGSKA (reference sequence).

The rearrangement uses TRBV20-1 and TRBJ2-2; TRBD1 matches 8 bases. The origin of this receptor is a woman aged 50 to 60 with Graves' hyperthyroidism. The sequencing input was blood. The CDR3 nucleotides read TGCAGTGCTAGAGATAAGGGGACAGGGAACACCGGGGAGCTGTTTTTT. It specifies CSARDKGTGNTGELFF.